One and the same sample provided the 30 T cell receptor beta chains below, sequenced in a study of STAT5B mutations in CD4+ large granular lymphocyte leukemia. TCRdb's table, derived via immunoSEQ multiplex PCR, lists solely in-frame clones and lacks some. The top ten hold 1% to 1.2% of the sample, which has roughly 30,000 clones, less than 80% seen once. Sequencing input: CD4+ T cells from blood buffy coats. The receptors shown here come from a human donor in good health.

The chain combines TRBV5-1 with TRBJ2-1, with D unclear. The CDR3 runs 14 residues. V gave up 4 bases and J gave up 7 bases, with 15 bases separating them. The V gene's germline CDR1 is SGHRS and CDR2 YFSETQ. CDR3: CASSVQSVRNEQFF. The CDR3 region has the DNA TGCGCCAGCAGCGTGCAATCGGTTAGGAATGAGCAGTTCTTC.

V usage is TRBV28 and J usage is TRBJ1-5, with D perhaps TRBD1 (5 bases). CDR1 and CDR2 from the germline V gene are MDHEN and SYDVKM. CDR3 length: 15 amino acids. Trimming shortened V by 7 bases and J by 4 bases, and 17 bases separated the two germline ends. This chain's CDR3 is CASTPSTGGNQPQHF. The CDR3 bases are TGTGCCAGCACTCCCAGTACAGGAGGGAATCAGCCCCAGCATTTT.

The rearrangement links TRBV2 to TRBJ1-1; tentatively, D is TRBD1 (6 bases). Germline values: CDR1 SNHLY, CDR2 FYNNEI. The V end was cut by 10 bases, the J end by 1 base, with 7 bases between. This CDR3 region has 11 residues. CDR3: CATRGNTEAFF. CDR3 in DNA: TGTGCCACCAGGGGGAACACTGAAGCTTTCTTT.

The chain uses TRBV6-1 and TRBJ1-2, with a weak D call TRBD1 (6 bases). This CDR3 comprises 14 residues. Looked up from germline, CDR1 is MNHNS and CDR2 is SASEGT. Trimming took off 6 bases at V and 0 bases at J, with 11 bases between the two ends. For the CDR3, the DNA is TGTGCCAGCAGGGCCCGGGACACTAACTATGGCTACACCTTC. This translates into CASRARDTNYGYTF.

This clone was observed once. The chain recombines TRBV7-3 with TRBJ2-5; 12 nucleotides align to TRBD2. Germline V gene sequence: CDR1 SGHTA, CDR2 FQGTGA. There are 23 residues in the CDR3. J gave up 1 base and V 1 base, and 22 bases lay outside the gene matches. The CDR3 DNA sequence: TGTGCCAGCAGCTTAAGGTTTCGGACAGCCGGGACTAGCGGGCGATACCCCCAAGAGACCCAGTACTTC. It encodes CASSLRFRTAGTSGRYPQETQYF.

This chain uses TRBV6-1 with TRBJ1-1; D unresolved. The CDR3 covers 15 residues. The germline gives CDR1 MNHNS, CDR2 SASEGT. The V and J ends lost 8 bases and 2 bases respectively, with 18 bases between them. This CDR3 reads CASGTTRDFNTEAFF. CDR3 coding DNA: TGTGCCAGCGGAACAACGCGAGACTTCAACACTGAAGCTTTCTTT.

This chain links TRBV11-2 with TRBJ2-1; TRBD2 matches at 8 bases. This CDR3 is 16 amino acids long. The germline CDR1 and CDR2 sequences are SGHAT and FQNNGV. After removal of 2 bases from V and 1 base from J, the junction contained 4 bases not matched to a gene. CDR3 bases: TGTGCCAGCAGCTTATTACGCGGGAGGTCCTACAATGAGCAGTTCTTC. Translating it yields CASSLLRGRSYNEQFF.

The J gene is TRBJ1-2, the V gene TRBV2, with a weak D call TRBD1 (5 bases). V was pared by 5 bases and J by 7 bases, with 23 bases between. The germline CDR1 and CDR2 sequences are SNHLY and FYNNEI. This CDR3 spans 16 amino acids. CDR3 in DNA: TGTGCCAGCAGTAAATCGGGAGGAGGGGACGTGTTTGGCTACACCTTC. This encodes CASSKSGGGDVFGYTF.

This clone is deemed medium-sized. One junction end disagrees with the germline gene, perhaps due to a read error. The V gene is TRBV4-1, the J gene TRBJ1-1; no clear D gene. This CDR3 has 19 residues. The germline CDR1 and CDR2 sequences are MGHRA and YSYEKL. The CDR3, as DNA: TGCGCCAGCAGACAAGTGGGAAGGGCCGGGAGCGAGATAGGCGCTGAAGCTTTCTTT. This gives the protein CASRQVGRAGSEIGAEAFF.

The chain joins TRBV30 to TRBJ2-7; D is possibly TRBD1 or TRBD2 (7 bases each). CDR3 length equals 15 residues. V shed 2 bases and J shed 0 bases, with 14 bases lying between them. Germline values: CDR1 GTSNPN, CDR2 SVGIG (reference sequence). CDR3 in DNA: TGTGCCTGGAGTAGCGGGACAGCTTACTCCTACGAGCAGTACTTC. Amino acid sequence: CAWSSGTAYSYEQYF.

V and J are TRBV27 and TRBJ1-2; D not certain. This CDR3 region has 13 residues. Germline CDR1 MNHEY, CDR2 SMNVEV (reference sequence). V dropped 2 bases and J dropped 2 bases, with 6 bases sitting between them. CDR3 sequence reads: CASSLDLNYGYTF. In DNA form, the CDR3 reads TGTGCCAGCAGTTTAGACCTCAACTATGGCTACACCTTC.

The V gene is TRBV27, the J gene TRBJ2-5; TRBD2 matches at 8 bases. Germline V CDR1 and CDR2: MNHEY, SMNVEV (reference sequence). V lost 10 bases and J lost 4; bases outside the gene matches: 14. The CDR3 has 15 residues. The CDR3 is CATYPVAGPRETQYF. CDR3 DNA: TGTGCCACCTACCCTGTAGCGGGGCCGAGAGAGACCCAGTACTTC.

The chain carries TRBV19 and TRBJ2-5; 8 bases match TRBD2. CDR1 and CDR2 (germline): LNHDA, SQIVND (reference sequence). CDR3 length: 14 residues. The V and J ends lost 8 bases and 5 bases, in that order; junction bases with no gene match: 10. The DNA for the CDR3 is TGTGCCAGTGGGGGCCGTCAGCGGGAGGAGACCCAGTACTTC. Amino acids: CASGGRQREETQYF.

The chain employs TRBV4-2 and TRBJ2-1; possibly TRBD2 for D (6 bases). The germline V and J ends were trimmed by 0 bases and 1 base, with 16 bases remaining between them. Germline V CDR1 and CDR2: LGHNA, YNFKEQ. The CDR3 is 18 amino acids. CDR3: CASSQDTGGGRSYNEQFF. Here the CDR3 DNA reads TGTGCCAGCAGCCAAGACACTGGGGGAGGACGGTCCTACAATGAGCAGTTCTTC.

V and J are TRBV28 and TRBJ1-1, with TRBD1 matching 7 bases. J gave up 3 bases and V 3 bases, and 10 bases lay outside the gene matches. The CDR3 runs to 16 residues. Germline CDR1 and CDR2: MDHEN and SYDVKM. CDR3 region: CASSFSTGTDHTEAFF. CDR3 nucleotides: TGTGCCAGCAGTTTTTCTACCGGGACAGACCACACTGAAGCTTTCTTT.

The V call is TRBV19, the J call TRBJ2-1; 7 bases are a match to TRBD2. With 7 bases clipped from V and 5 bases from J, the junction kept 8 bases outside the gene matches. The CDR3 runs to 14 residues. The germline gives CDR1 LNHDA, CDR2 SQIVND (reference sequence). Here the CDR3 reads CASKRGERDNEQFF. DNA for the CDR3: TGTGCCAGTAAACGGGGGGAGAGGGACAATGAGCAGTTCTTC.

The CDR3 loop is CASSQVLAGAYEQYF. CDR3 DNA sequence: TGCGCCAGCAGCCAAGTACTAGCGGGGGCATACGAGCAGTACTTC. The chain uses TRBV4-3 and TRBJ2-7, with TRBD2 matching over 11 bases. The V gene's germline CDR1 is LGHNA and CDR2 YSLEER. After removal of 1 base from V and 4 bases from J, the junction contained 3 bases not matched to a gene. This CDR3 contains 15 residues.

The chain has TRBV6-1 and TRBJ2-7; D is unclear. The germline gives CDR1 MNHNS, CDR2 SASEGT. V was cut by 4 bases and J by 3 bases, with 7 bases left in between. The CDR3 totals 12 residues. The CDR3 sequence: CASSVDLYEQYV. CDR3 in DNA: TGTGCCAGCAGTGTGGACCTCTACGAGCAGTACGTC.

J is TRBJ2-5 and V is TRBV5-5; tentatively, D is TRBD2 (5 bases). The CDR3 runs 15 residues. Trimming shortened V by 0 bases and J by 5 bases, and 14 bases separated the two germline ends. The germline V gene has CDR1 SGHKS and CDR2 YYEKEE (reference sequence). The CDR3 sequence: CASSLEGRRWETQYF. As DNA, the CDR3 is TGTGCCAGCAGCTTGGAAGGGAGACGGTGGGAGACCCAGTACTTC.

The chain carries TRBV7-2 and TRBJ1-1, with TRBD1 matching 9 bases. CDR3 length: 14 amino acids. Trimming cost V 5 bases and J 7 bases; bases outside gene matches: 8. Germline V gene lookup returns CDR1 SGHTA and CDR2 FQGNSA. CDR3 in DNA: TGTGCCAGCAGCCTTACAGGGGGCCTTAATGAAGCTTTCTTT. Translated: CASSLTGGLNEAFF.

The V call is TRBV23-1, the J call TRBJ2-7; D assignment may be TRBD1 or TRBD2 (6 bases each). TRBV23-1 is recorded as an ORF, its role being uncertain. V lost 1 base, J lost 6 bases, and 31 bases lay in between. There are 20 residues in the CDR3. CDR3 sequence (DNA): TGCGCCAGCAGTCAATACGACCTACATCAAGAGACCCTAGGGGGGAGCGAGCAGTACGTC. Translated, it gives CASSQYDLHQETLGGSEQYV.

This chain links TRBV19 with TRBJ2-2; D assignment may be TRBD1 or TRBD2 (7 bases each). This CDR3 has 13 amino acids. CDR1 is LNHDA and CDR2 is SQIVND in the germline V gene (reference sequence). V shed 10 bases and J shed 5 bases, with 14 bases lying between them. The CDR3 protein is CATQGGPTGELFF. The CDR3 DNA is TGTGCCACCCAGGGGGGGCCGACCGGGGAGCTGTTTTTT.

This clone was observed a handful of times. CDR3 nucleotides: TGTGCCAGCAGAAAACAGGGACCAAATCAGCCCCAGCATTTT. Protein product: CASRKQGPNQPQHF. The V and J genes are TRBV6-5 and TRBJ1-5; tentative D call: TRBD1 (6 bases). The CDR3 has 14 amino acids. Germline V lookup: CDR1 MNHEY, CDR2 SVGAGI. The V end lost 6 bases, the J end lost 4 bases, and 13 bases lay between the germline ends.

The genes are TRBV11-2 and TRBJ1-4; 7 bases map to TRBD1. The germline gives CDR1 SGHAT, CDR2 FQNNGV. V gave up 3 bases and J gave up 2 bases; unmatched junction bases: 3. CDR3 length equals 15 residues. The CDR3 spells CASSFLRGTNEKLFF. DNA of the CDR3: TGTGCCAGCAGCTTCCTCAGGGGGACTAATGAAAAACTGTTTTTT.

V and J are TRBV5-6 and TRBJ1-2; TRBD1 agrees at 7 bases. Germline V CDR1 and CDR2: SGHDT, YYEEEE. This CDR3 is built from 12 residues. J gave up 4 bases and V 6 bases, and 3 bases lay outside the gene matches. Here the CDR3 reads CASTPGGYGYTF. The CDR3 bases are TGTGCCAGCACCCCAGGGGGCTATGGCTACACCTTC.

The chain recombines TRBV9 with TRBJ2-3; the match to TRBD2 covers 15 bases. The CDR3 is made up of 16 amino acids. V lost 3 bases and J lost 6; bases outside the gene matches: 5. Germline loops: CDR1 SGDLS, CDR2 YYNGEE. The CDR3 DNA is TGTGCCAGCAGCGCAACAGGGACTAGCGGGGGGGATACGCAGTATTTT. This translates into CASSATGTSGGDTQYF. The full variable domain, with the rest looked up from reference TRBV9 and TRBJ2-3, is DSGVTQTPKHLITATGQRVTLRCSPRSGDLSVYWYQQSLDQGLQFLIQYYNGEERAKGNILERFSAQQFPDLHSELNLSSLELGDSALYFCASSATGTSGGDTQYFGPGTRLTVL.

The chain has TRBV19 and TRBJ2-6, with TRBD1 identical over 7 bases. V dropped 10 bases and J dropped 3; count of bases not matched to a gene: 9. Germline V gene lookup returns CDR1 LNHDA and CDR2 SQIVND (reference sequence). CDR3 length: 15 amino acids. CDR3 nucleotide sequence: TGTGCCACCAGGGGGTTGGGCTTTGGGGCCAACGTCCTGACTTTC. Its protein product is CATRGLGFGANVLTF.

This clone was counted only a few times. The gene calls are TRBV7-9 and TRBJ1-1, with no clear D. CDR1 is SEHNR, CDR2 FQNEAQ, per germline (reference sequence). The V and J ends lost 0 bases and 0 bases respectively, with 5 bases between them. The CDR3 has 14 residues. The CDR3 coding sequence is TGTGCCAGCAGCTTAGCTATGGTGAACACTGAAGCTTTCTTT. This codes for CASSLAMVNTEAFF.

Here the CDR3 DNA reads TGCAGCGTCGGACAGGGGGATAACTATGGCTACACCTTC. Its protein product is CSVGQGDNYGYTF. The rearrangement links TRBV29-1 to TRBJ1-2; 10 nucleotides align to TRBD1. V shed 6 bases and J 1 base; nucleotides not matched to a gene: 2. Germline assignment: CDR1 SQVTM and CDR2 ANQGSEA. This CDR3 region has 13 residues.

The chain couples TRBV9 to TRBJ2-2; D not resolved. The CDR3 sequence is 14 residues long. The germline gives CDR1 SGDLS, CDR2 YYNGEE. V was trimmed by 3 bases and J by 4 bases, leaving 10 bases between them. CDR3 sequence reads: CASSAAVGTGELFF. CDR3 sequence (DNA): TGTGCCAGCAGCGCGGCTGTGGGCACCGGGGAGCTGTTTTTT.